The 7 T cell receptor beta chains below were found in one sample sequenced in a study of response to subunit inactivated influenza vaccine. TCRdb called the RT-PCR reads again in MiXCR, with one record for every CDR3 protein. This table holds over 800,000 distinct CDR3 sequences, around 20% found once. Sequenced here: PBMCs from blood, sampled 4 to 6 days after vaccination. The origin of the receptors is a man in his fifties or sixties who received an inactivated influenza vaccine.

The chain joins TRBV5-1 to TRBJ1-1; no firm D call. This CDR3 has 13 amino acids. Trimming took 7 bases from V and 5 from J, leaving 15 bases between them. CDR1 is SGHRS and CDR2 is YFSETQ in the germline V gene. The CDR3 DNA follows: TGCGCCAGCGCGACATCTTCGAGGACTGAAGCTTTCTTT. Its translation is CASATSSRTEAFF.

This clonotype was recorded a few times. The chain couples TRBV18 to TRBJ1-3, with D unresolved. V lost 3 bases and J 8 bases, leaving 11 bases between the germline ends. The CDR3 totals 13 residues. Germline CDR1 reads KGHSH; CDR2 reads LQKENI. The CDR3 protein is CASSPPTAYTIYF. In DNA, the CDR3 is TGTGCCAGCTCACCCCCGACCGCGTACACCATATATTTT. Variable domain in full (rest from reference TRBV18 and TRBJ1-3): NAGVMQNPRHLVRRRGQEARLRCSPMKGHSHVYWYRQLPEEGLKFMVYLQKENIIDESGMPKERFSAEFPKEGPSILRIQQVVRGDSAAYFCASSPPTAYTIYFGEGSWLTVV.

This clonotype was counted between two and nine times. The rearrangement uses TRBV6-1 and TRBJ1-1; D not certain. V was clipped by 10 bases and J by 4 bases, with 16 bases between them. This CDR3 has 13 amino acids. Germline CDR1 MNHNS, CDR2 SASEGT. The CDR3 DNA reads as TGTGCCACCCATGGCAGGAGGAGCACTGAAGCTTTCTTT. Amino acid sequence: CATHGRRSTEAFF.

Many counts were recorded for this clonotype. The CDR3 reads CASSFQGAGGETQYF. DNA of the CDR3: TGTGCCAGCAGCTTCCAGGGGGCTGGTGGTGAGACCCAGTACTTC. This chain joins TRBV7-2 and TRBJ2-5, with TRBD1 matching over 8 bases. The J segment lost 5 bases and the V segment lost 3 bases, leaving 8 bases of the junction unmatched. The CDR3 sequence is 15 residues long. Germline CDR1 is SGHTA and CDR2 is FQGNSA.

This clonotype turned up a few times. The chain links TRBV20-1 to TRBJ2-7; 12 nucleotides line up with TRBD1. CDR1 is DFQATT, CDR2 SNEGSKA, per germline (reference sequence). V shed 3 bases and J 3 bases; nucleotides not matched to a gene: 3. This CDR3 region has 14 residues. CDR3 nucleotide sequence: TGCAGTGCTAGGGGGACAGGGGGCATCTACGAGCAGTACTTC. As protein: CSARGTGGIYEQYF.

The rearrangement uses TRBV28 and TRBJ2-1; 10 bases map to TRBD2. Trimming at V came to 5 bases and at J to 4 bases, leaving 5 bases not matched to a gene. The V gene's germline CDR1 is MDHEN and CDR2 SYDVKM. The length of the CDR3 is 15 residues. CDR3 sequence reads: CASSPGLAPYNEQFF. CDR3 DNA sequence: TGTGCCAGCAGTCCGGGACTAGCGCCTTACAATGAGCAGTTCTTC. Supplemented by reference TRBV28 and TRBJ2-1, the full variable domain reads DVKVTQSSRYLVKRTGEKVFLECVQDMDHENMFWYRQDPGLGLRLIYFSYDVKMKEKGDIPEGYSVSREKKERFSLILESASTNQTSMYLCASSPGLAPYNEQFFGPGTRLTVL.

As concerns this clonotype: At one end the junction does not follow the germline gene, possibly because of a read error. The CDR3 DNA follows: TGTGGCAGCAGCCAAGATGGGGACGGGGGGGCGGCTGAGCAGTTCTTC. This codes for CGSSQDGDGGAAEQFF. This chain uses TRBV4-2 with TRBJ2-1, with TRBD2 matching 8 bases. CDR1 is LGHNA, CDR2 YNFKEQ, per germline. The CDR3 totals 16 residues.